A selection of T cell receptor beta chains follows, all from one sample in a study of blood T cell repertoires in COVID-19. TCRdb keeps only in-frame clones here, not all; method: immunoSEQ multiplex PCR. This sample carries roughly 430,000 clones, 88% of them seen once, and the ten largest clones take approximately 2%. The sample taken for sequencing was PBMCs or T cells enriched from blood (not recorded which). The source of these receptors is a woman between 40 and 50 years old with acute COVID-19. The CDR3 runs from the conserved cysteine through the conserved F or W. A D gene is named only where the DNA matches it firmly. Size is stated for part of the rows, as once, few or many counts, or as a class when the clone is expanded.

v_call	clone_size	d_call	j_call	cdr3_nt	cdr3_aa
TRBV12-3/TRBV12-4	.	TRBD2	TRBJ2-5	TGTGCCAGCAGTTTGTATGGGGGGGCCCAGTACTTC	CASSLYGGAQYF
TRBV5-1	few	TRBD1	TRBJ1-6	TGCGCCAGCAGCTTGACAGGGGATAATTCACCCCTCCACTTT	CASSLTGDNSPLHF
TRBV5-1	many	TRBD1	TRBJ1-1	TGCGCCAGCAGCTTGATCCCCAGGGGGCTTCTTGGGAACACTGAAGCTTTCTTT	CASSLIPRGLLGNTEAFF
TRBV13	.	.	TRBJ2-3	TGTGCCAGCAGCTTGGCGGGGCCGGGCACAGATACGCAGTATTTT	CASSLAGPGTDTQYF
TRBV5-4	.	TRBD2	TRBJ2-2	TGTGCCAGCAGCTCTAATAGCGGGGCCACCGGGGAGCTGTTTTTT	CASSSNSGATGELFF
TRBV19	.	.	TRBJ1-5	TGTGCCAGTAGTATGAGGACAGTTTCCAATCAGCCCCAGCATTTT	CASSMRTVSNQPQHF
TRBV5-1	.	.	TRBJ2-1	TGCGCCAGCAGCTTGGGGCGGGGACCCCTCGAGCAGTTCTTC	CASSLGRGPLEQFF
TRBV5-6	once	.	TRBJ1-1	TGTGCCAGCAGCTACAGGATCATGAACACTGAAGCTTTCTTT	CASSYRIMNTEAFF
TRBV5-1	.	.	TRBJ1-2	TGCGCCAGCAGCCGAGATACTAACTATGGCTACACCTTC	CASSRDTNYGYTF
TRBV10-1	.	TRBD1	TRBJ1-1	TGCGCCACCCGGACAGGGCCGAACACTGAAGCTTTCTTT	CATRTGPNTEAFF
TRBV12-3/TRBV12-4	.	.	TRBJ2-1	TGTGCCAGCAGATCCTCGGCGGGTGAGCAGTTCTTC	CASRSSAGEQFF
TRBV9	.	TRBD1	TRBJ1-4	TGTGCCAGCAGCGCTCCCACACAGGGGTTGAATGAAAAACTGTTTTTT	CASSAPTQGLNEKLFF
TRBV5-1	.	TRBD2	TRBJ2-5	TGCGCCAGCACAGCGGGGGGAACCCAAGAGACCCAGTACTTC	CASTAGGTQETQYF
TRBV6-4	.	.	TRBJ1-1	TGTGCCAGCAGTGACCCCACGCGACAGTGGCTACCTGAAGCTTTCTTT	CASSDPTRQWLPEAFF
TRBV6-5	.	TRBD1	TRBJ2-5	TGTGCCAGCACAGGGGGAGTGGAGACCCAGTACTTC	CASTGGVETQYF
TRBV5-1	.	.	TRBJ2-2	TGCGCCAGCAGCTTCTACACCGGGGAGCTGTTTTTT	CASSFYTGELFF
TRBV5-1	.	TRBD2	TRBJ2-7	TGCGCCAGCAGCCCGGGGGGCTACGAGCAGTACTTC	CASSPGGYEQYF
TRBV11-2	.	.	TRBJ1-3	TGTGCCAGCAGCCCCCCCGGTGGCCGAGGGAACACCATATATTTT	CASSPPGGRGNTIYF
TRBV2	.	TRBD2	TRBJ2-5	TGTGCCAGCAGCGAGCCTCCGGGACTAGCATATGAGACCCAGTACTTC	CASSEPPGLAYETQYF
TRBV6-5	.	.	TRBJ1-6	TGTGCCAGCAGTCAATATAATTCACCCCTCCACTTT	CASSQYNSPLHF
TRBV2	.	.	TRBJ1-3	TGTGCCAGCCGGGGAGGGCAGGCCTCTGGAAACACCATATATTTT	CASRGGQASGNTIYF
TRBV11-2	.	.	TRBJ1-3	TGTGCCAGCAGCTCCCAGATCCCCACTACCTCTGGAAACACCATATATTTT	CASSSQIPTTSGNTIYF
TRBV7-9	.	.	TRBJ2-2	TGTGCCGCCACGAAGGCGGGGCGGACCGGGGAGCTGTTTTTT	CAATKAGRTGELFF
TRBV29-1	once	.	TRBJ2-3	TGCAGCGTTGTCTCAGACACAGATACGCAGTATTTT	CSVVSDTDTQYF
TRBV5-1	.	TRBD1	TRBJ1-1	TGCGCCAGCAGCTTGGGGCAGGGGGCGACTGAAGCTTTCTTT	CASSLGQGATEAFF
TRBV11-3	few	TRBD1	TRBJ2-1	TGTGCCAGCAGCTTAGGGGGGACAGGGGACAACAATGAGCAGTTCTTC	CASSLGGTGDNNEQFF
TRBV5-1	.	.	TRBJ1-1	TGCGCCAGCAGCCCGGGAGGACGGGAGAACACTGAAGCTTTCTTT	CASSPGGRENTEAFF
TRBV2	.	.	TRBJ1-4	TGTGCCAGCATTCTAATACCGACTAATGAAAAACTGTTTTTT	CASILIPTNEKLFF
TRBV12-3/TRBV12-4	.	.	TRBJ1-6	TGTGCCAGCAGTTTAGGCGGATCACCCCTCCACTTT	CASSLGGSPLHF